This T cell receptor beta chain appears in the sequencing data of a study of PD-1 blockade in classical Hodgkin lymphoma. With no exception, relapse followed autologous stem cell transplantation in all patients, and brentuximab vedotin exposure varied. Broader study findings: Compared with healthy donors, newly diagnosed patients reportedly showed lower baseline TCR diversity.

Worth noting for this clone: Its antigen remains unknown.

Generated by immunoSEQ multiplex PCR, the TCRdb table keeps only in-frame clones and is missing some. The data hold about 98,000 clones, with roughly 81% observed a single time. Sequences were derived from peripheral blood mononuclear cells (PBMCs), sampled before the second cycle of nivolumab. The TCR comes from a human donor with classical Hodgkin lymphoma.

The CDR3 loop reads CASSRRGTDTQYF. For the CDR3, the DNA is TGTGCCAGCAGCCGCCGGGGCACAGATACGCAGTATTTT. The chain couples TRBV11-2 to TRBJ2-3; D unclear. The CDR3 spans 13 residues. Germline assignment: CDR1 SGHAT and CDR2 FQNNGV. Deletions cut 5 bases from V and 1 base from J, with 7 bases between.